Sequencing of this T cell receptor beta chain was carried out in a study of blood T cell repertoires in COVID-19. In the study overall: T cells, B-cell-depleted T cells, or PBMCs supplied cDNA or gDNA.

TCRdb's table, derived via immunoSEQ multiplex PCR, lists solely in-frame clones and lacks some. The data contain over 100,000 clones, 85% of them singletons. V lost 2 bases and J 3 bases, leaving 10 bases between the germline ends. The germline CDR1 and CDR2 sequences are MNHEY and SVGEGT. This CDR3 comprises 14 residues. This sequence was found in a man older than 75 with acute or convalescent COVID-19. Sequencing was carried out using peripheral blood. J is TRBJ1-2 and V is TRBV6-2 or TRBV6-3; D is unclear. The DNA of the CDR3 is TGTGCCAGCAGTTACGGCGGGTTCGACTATGGCTACACCTTC. Its protein product is CASSYGGFDYGYTF.